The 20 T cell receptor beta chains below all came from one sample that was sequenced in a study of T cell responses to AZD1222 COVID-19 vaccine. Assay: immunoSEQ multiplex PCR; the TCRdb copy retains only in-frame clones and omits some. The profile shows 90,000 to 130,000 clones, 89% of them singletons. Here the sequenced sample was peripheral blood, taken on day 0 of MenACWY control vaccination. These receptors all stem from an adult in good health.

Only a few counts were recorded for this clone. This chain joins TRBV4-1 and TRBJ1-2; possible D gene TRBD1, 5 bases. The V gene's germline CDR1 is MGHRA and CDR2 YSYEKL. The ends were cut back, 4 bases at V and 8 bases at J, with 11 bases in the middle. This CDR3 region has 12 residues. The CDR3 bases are TGCGCCAGCAGCCTAGGGGTAGGCGGCTACACCTTC. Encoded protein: CASSLGVGGYTF.

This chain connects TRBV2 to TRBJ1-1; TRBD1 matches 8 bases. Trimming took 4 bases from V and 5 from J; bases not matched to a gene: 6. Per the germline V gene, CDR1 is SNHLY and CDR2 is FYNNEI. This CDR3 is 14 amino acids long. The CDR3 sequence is CASSVTGGTTEAFF. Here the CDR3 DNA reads TGTGCCAGCAGTGTTACAGGGGGAACAACTGAAGCTTTCTTT.

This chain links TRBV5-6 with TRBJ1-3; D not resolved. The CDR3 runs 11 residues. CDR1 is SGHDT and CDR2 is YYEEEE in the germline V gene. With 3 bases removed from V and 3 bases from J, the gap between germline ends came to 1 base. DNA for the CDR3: TGTGCCAGCAGCTATGGAAACACCATATATTTT. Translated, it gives CASSYGNTIYF.

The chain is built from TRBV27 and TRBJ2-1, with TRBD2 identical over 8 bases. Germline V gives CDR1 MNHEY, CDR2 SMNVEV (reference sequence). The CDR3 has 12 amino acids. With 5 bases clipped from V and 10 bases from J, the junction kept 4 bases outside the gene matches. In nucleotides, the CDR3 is TGTGCCAGCAGTATAGGACTAGCCGAGCAGTTCTTC. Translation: CASSIGLAEQFF.

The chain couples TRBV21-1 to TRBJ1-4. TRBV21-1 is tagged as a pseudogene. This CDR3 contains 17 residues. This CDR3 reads CASSKMSKTSSNEKLFF. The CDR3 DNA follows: TGTGCCAGCAGCAAAATGAGCAAAACCTCTTCTAATGAAAAACTGTTTTTT.

The CDR3 region is CASSVDPLGGDQAFF. CDR3 sequence (DNA): TGTGCCAGCAGCGTAGACCCCCTTGGGGGGGATCAAGCTTTCTTT. The genes are TRBV9 and TRBJ1-1; TRBD1 is a possible D gene (5 bases). This CDR3 contains 15 residues. Per the germline V gene, CDR1 is SGDLS and CDR2 is YYNGEE. Trimming removed 0 bases at V and 9 bases at J, with 18 bases between.

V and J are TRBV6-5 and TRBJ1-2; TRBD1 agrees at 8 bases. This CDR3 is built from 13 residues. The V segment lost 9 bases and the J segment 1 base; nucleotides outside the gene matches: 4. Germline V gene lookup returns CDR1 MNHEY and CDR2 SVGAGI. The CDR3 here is CASRTGLNYGYTF. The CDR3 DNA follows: TGTGCCAGTCGGACAGGGCTTAACTATGGCTACACCTTC.

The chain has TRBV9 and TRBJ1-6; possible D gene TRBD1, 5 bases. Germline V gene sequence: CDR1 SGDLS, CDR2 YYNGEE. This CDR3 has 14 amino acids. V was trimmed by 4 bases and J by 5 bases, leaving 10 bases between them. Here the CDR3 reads CASSPRQNNSPLHF. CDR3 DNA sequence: TGTGCCAGCAGCCCTCGACAGAATAATTCACCCCTCCACTTT.

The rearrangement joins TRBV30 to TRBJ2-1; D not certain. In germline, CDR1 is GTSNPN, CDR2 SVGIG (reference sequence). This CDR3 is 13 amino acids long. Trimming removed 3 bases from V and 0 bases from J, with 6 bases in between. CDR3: CAWRMSSYNEQFF. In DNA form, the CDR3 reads TGTGCCTGGAGGATGAGCTCCTACAATGAGCAGTTCTTC.

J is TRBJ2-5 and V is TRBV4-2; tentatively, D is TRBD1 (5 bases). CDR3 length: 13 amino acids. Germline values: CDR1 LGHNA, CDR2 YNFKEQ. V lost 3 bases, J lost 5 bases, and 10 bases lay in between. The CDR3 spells CASSQGRWETQYF. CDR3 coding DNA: TGTGCCAGCAGCCAGGGGCGGTGGGAGACCCAGTACTTC.

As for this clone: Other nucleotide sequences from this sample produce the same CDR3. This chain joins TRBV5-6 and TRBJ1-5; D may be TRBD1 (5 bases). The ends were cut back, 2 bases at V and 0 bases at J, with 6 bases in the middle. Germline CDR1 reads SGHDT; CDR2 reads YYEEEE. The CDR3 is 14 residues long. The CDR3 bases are TGTGCCAGCAGCTTAACAGGTAGCAATCAGCCCCAGCATTTT. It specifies CASSLTGSNQPQHF.

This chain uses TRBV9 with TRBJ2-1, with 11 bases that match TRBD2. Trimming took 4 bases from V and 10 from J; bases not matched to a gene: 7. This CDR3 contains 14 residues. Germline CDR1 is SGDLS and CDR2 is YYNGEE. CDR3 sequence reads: CASSPTSGVGEQFF. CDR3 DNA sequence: TGTGCCAGCAGCCCGACTAGCGGGGTGGGAGAGCAGTTCTTC.

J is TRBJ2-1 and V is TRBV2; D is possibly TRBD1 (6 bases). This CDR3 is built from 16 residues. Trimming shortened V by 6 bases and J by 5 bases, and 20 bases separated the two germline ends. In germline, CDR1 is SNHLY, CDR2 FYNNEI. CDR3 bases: TGTGCCAGCAGCCCCACAGGGAACCAGTTTCACAATGAGCAGTTCTTC. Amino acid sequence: CASSPTGNQFHNEQFF.

The CDR3 sequence: CASSLPGAAGYTF. As DNA, the CDR3 is TGTGCCAGCAGTTTACCGGGGGCGGCTGGCTACACCTTC. The chain employs TRBV12-3 or TRBV12-4 and TRBJ1-2; maybe TRBD1 (6 bases). The length of the CDR3 is 13 residues. V lost 2 bases to trimming and J lost 7 bases, with 11 bases between them.

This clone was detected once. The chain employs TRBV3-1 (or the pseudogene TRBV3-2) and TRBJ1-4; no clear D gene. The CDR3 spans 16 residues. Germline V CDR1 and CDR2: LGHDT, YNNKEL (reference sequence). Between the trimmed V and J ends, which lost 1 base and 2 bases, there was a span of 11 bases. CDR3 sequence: CASSQGRRVTNEKLFF. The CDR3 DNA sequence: TGTGCCAGCAGCCAAGGTCGCCGCGTTACTAATGAAAAACTGTTTTTT.

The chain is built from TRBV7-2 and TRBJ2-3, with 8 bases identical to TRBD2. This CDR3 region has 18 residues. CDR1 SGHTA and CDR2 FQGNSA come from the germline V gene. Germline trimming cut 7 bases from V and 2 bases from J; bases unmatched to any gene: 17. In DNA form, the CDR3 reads TGTGCCAGCACCAAAAAACTGGGTTTAGCGGGGACCACAGATACGCAGTATTTT. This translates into CASTKKLGLAGTTDTQYF.

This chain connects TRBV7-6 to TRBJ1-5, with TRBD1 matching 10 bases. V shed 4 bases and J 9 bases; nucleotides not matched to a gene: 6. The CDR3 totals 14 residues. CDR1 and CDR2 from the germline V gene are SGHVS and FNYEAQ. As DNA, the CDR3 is TGTGCCAGCAGCTGGGACAGGGGAGCGGGGCCCCAGCATTTT. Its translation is CASSWDRGAGPQHF. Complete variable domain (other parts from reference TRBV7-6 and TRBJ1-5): GAGVSQSPRYKVTKRGQDVALRCDPISGHVSLYWYRQALGQGPEFLTYFNYEAQQDKSGLPNDRFSAERPEGSISTLTIQRTEQRDSAMYRCASSWDRGAGPQHFGDGTRLSIL.

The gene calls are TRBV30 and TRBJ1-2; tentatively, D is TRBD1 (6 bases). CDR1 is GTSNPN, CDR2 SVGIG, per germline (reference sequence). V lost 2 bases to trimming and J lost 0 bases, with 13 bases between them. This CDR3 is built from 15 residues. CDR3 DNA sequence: TGTGCCTGGAGTTGGGGGCCTTGGGCTAACTATGGCTACACCTTC. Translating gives CAWSWGPWANYGYTF. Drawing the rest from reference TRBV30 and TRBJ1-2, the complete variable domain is SQTIHQWPATLVQPVGSPLSLECTVEGTSNPNLYWYRQAAGRGLQLLFYSVGIGQISSEVPQNLSASRPQDRQFILSSKKLLLSDSGFYLCAWSWGPWANYGYTFGSGTRLTVV.

As DNA, the CDR3 is TGTGCCAGCAGCTTCTTGCAAACGACGACTAGCGGGGGGTTCTTC. Protein product: CASSFLQTTTSGGFF. This chain links TRBV5-6 with TRBJ2-1; 12 bases align to TRBD2. This CDR3 comprises 15 residues. Germline CDR1 SGHDT, CDR2 YYEEEE. Losses at the gene ends were 2 bases for V and 15 bases for J; bases not matched to a gene: 12.

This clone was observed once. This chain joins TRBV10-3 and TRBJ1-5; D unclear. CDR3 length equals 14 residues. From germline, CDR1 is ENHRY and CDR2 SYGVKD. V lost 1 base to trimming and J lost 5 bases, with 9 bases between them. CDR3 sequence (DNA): TGTGCCATCAGTGAGTTCAGTTTAGATCAGCCCCAGCATTTT. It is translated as CAISEFSLDQPQHF.